This T cell receptor (beta chain) was recorded in a study of blood T cell repertoires in COVID-19. Study at large: Collection of acute and convalescent COVID-19 samples took place in the United States, Italy and Spain. PBMCs, B-cell-depleted T cells, or T cells provided the cDNA or gDNA that made up the material.

The CDR3 is 15 amino acids. Germline V gene lookup returns CDR1 SQVTM and CDR2 ANQGSEA. Trimming removed 4 bases from V and 2 bases from J; junction bases left unmatched: 4. Authors' methods: Nucleated cell number was recorded as an estimate derived from reference gene primer amplification. Here immunoSEQ multiplex PCR was the method, and the copy in TCRdb shows in-frame clones only, minus some. That table supplies the V and J calls and clone size; D and trimming were determined from the DNA. This sample has 50,000 to 55,000 clones, with approximately 85% found just once. The chain uses TRBV29-1 and TRBJ2-1, with TRBD2 matching over 11 bases. The source of this sequence is a man aged 55 to 69 with acute or convalescent COVID-19. Input material: peripheral blood. The CDR3 reads CSVAPLAGAYNEQFF. CDR3 DNA sequence: TGCAGCGTTGCACCACTAGCGGGGGCCTACAATGAGCAGTTCTTC.